The 16 T cell receptor beta chains listed next were all sequenced from one sample in a study of T cell responses to AZD1222 COVID-19 vaccine (dated by TCRdb to the early 2020s). The sample's time point label is to be understood as: baseline before first vaccination. Library preparation used the immunoSEQ multiplex PCR assay. This is the immuneACCESS table as TCRdb keeps it, with only in-frame sequences that have V and J called. A part of the clones is gone; compared with another copy, unresolved V genes explain less than half, and the rest is unexplained. The sample table holds under 200,000 clones, of which 94% were seen once. 0.64% of the sample is taken by the ten largest. The material sequenced was peripheral blood, taken on day 0 of AZD1222 vaccination. The source of these receptors is an adult in good health.

The chain employs TRBV5-4 and TRBJ2-5, with D possibly matching TRBD1 (5 bases). CDR1 and CDR2 (germline): SGHNT, YYREEE (reference sequence). Trimming stripped 0 bases from V and 2 bases from J, with 8 bases between. The CDR3 consists of 14 residues. The CDR3, as DNA: TGTGCCAGCAGCTTGGAGACAGAGCAAGAGACCCAGTACTTC. Its translation: CASSLETEQETQYF. Full variable domain (rest looked up from reference TRBV5-4 and TRBJ2-5): ETGVTQSPTHLIKTRGQQVTLRCSSQSGHNTVSWYQQALGQGPQFIFQYYREEENGRGNFPPRFSGLQFPNYSSELNVNALELDDSALYLCASSLETEQETQYFGPGTRLLVL.

The chain carries TRBV14 and TRBJ1-6, with TRBD1 matching 8 bases. The germline V gene encodes CDR1 SGHDN and CDR2 FVKESK. V shed 3 bases, J shed 7 bases, and the junction held 5 bases outside the gene matches. This CDR3 region has 15 residues. The CDR3 DNA reads as TGTGCCAGCAGCCACCAGGACAGGGCGAATTCACCCCTCCACTTT. It is translated as CASSHQDRANSPLHF. Using reference TRBV14 and TRBJ1-6 for the parts outside the CDR3, the full variable domain is EAGVTQFPSHSVIEKGQTVTLRCDPISGHDNLYWYRRVMGKEIKFLLHFVKESKQDESGMPNNRFLAERTGGTYSTLKVQPAELEDSGVYFCASSHQDRANSPLHFGNGTRLTVT.

The rearrangement links TRBV6-5 to TRBJ2-2; D may be TRBD1 (5 bases). This CDR3 is built from 14 residues. The germline V gene has CDR1 MNHEY and CDR2 SVGAGI. Trimming pared 7 bases from V and 4 bases from J, leaving 13 bases between. The CDR3 loop reads CASMTRAITGELFF. The DNA for the CDR3 is TGTGCCAGCATGACCAGGGCGATCACCGGGGAGCTGTTTTTT.

This chain joins TRBV16 and TRBJ2-1; D might be TRBD2 (5 bases). Trimming removed 6 bases at V and 7 bases at J, with 19 bases between. The CDR3 contains 15 residues. CDR1 and CDR2 (germline): KGHSY, FQNENV. The CDR3 bases are TGTGCCAGCAGTTTCGCGACGGGGAGCCTTAATGAGCAGTTCTTC. It encodes CASSFATGSLNEQFF.

J is TRBJ2-1 and V is TRBV5-1, with a weak D call TRBD1 (6 bases). Germline CDR1 reads SGHRS; CDR2 reads YFSETQ. This CDR3 region has 16 residues. The V gene lost 4 bases and the J gene lost 7 bases, with 21 bases spanning the gap. The CDR3 reads CASSRGSGDWGNEQFF. CDR3 sequence (DNA): TGCGCCAGCAGCAGAGGATCAGGGGATTGGGGGAATGAGCAGTTCTTC.

The chain recombines TRBV7-3 with TRBJ2-1; possibly TRBD2 for D (5 bases). This CDR3 is built from 14 residues. The germline V gene encodes CDR1 SGHTA and CDR2 FQGTGA. V was trimmed by 1 base and J by 8 bases, leaving 12 bases between them. The CDR3 reads CASSLIEGFDEQFF. DNA for the CDR3: TGTGCCAGCAGCTTAATTGAGGGATTCGATGAGCAGTTCTTC. The full variable domain, rest sourced from reference TRBV7-3 and TRBJ2-1, is GAGVSQTPSNKVTEKGKYVELRCDPISGHTALYWYRQSLGQGPEFLIYFQGTGAADDSGLPNDRFFAVRPEGSVSTLKIQRTERGDSAVYLCASSLIEGFDEQFFGPGTRLTVL.

The chain uses TRBV11-2 and TRBJ1-2, with D unclear. Trimming stripped 5 bases from V and 9 bases from J, with 4 bases between. The CDR3 totals 9 residues. The V gene's germline CDR1 is SGHAT and CDR2 FQNNGV. The CDR3 sequence: CASSPSYTF. The CDR3 DNA reads TGTGCCAGCAGCCCGAGCTACACCTTC.

V and J are TRBV5-1 and TRBJ2-1, with a possible D match to TRBD2 (6 bases). V lost 4 bases to trimming and J lost 10 bases, with 18 bases between them. This CDR3 has 14 residues. Germline V gene lookup returns CDR1 SGHRS and CDR2 YFSETQ. The CDR3 sequence: CASSPPTSLNEQFF. The CDR3 DNA follows: TGCGCCAGCAGCCCCCCCACTAGCTTGAACGAGCAGTTCTTC.

The chain couples TRBV30 to TRBJ2-5; D unresolved. CDR3 length: 13 residues. The V end was cut by 0 bases, the J end by 7 bases, with 12 bases between. Germline CDR1 reads GTSNPN; CDR2 reads SVGIG (reference sequence). CDR3 amino acids: CAWSVLRPGTQYF. CDR3 DNA: TGTGCCTGGAGTGTACTCCGACCAGGGACCCAGTACTTC.

The chain couples TRBV11-2 to TRBJ2-1; possible D gene TRBD2, 5 bases. The CDR3 sequence is 12 residues long. CDR1 is SGHAT, CDR2 FQNNGV, per germline. V dropped 8 bases and J dropped 10 bases, with 15 bases sitting between them. CDR3 in DNA: TGTGCCAGCCTCAAGGGAGCGTGGGAGCAGTTCTTC. This sequence encodes CASLKGAWEQFF.

The rearrangement uses TRBV10-3 and TRBJ2-7, with 8 bases aligning to TRBD1. The CDR3 loop spans 13 amino acids. Trimming at V came to 9 bases and at J to 5 bases, leaving 9 bases not matched to a gene. Germline CDR1 is ENHRY and CDR2 is SYGVKD. CDR3 residues: CAMSQGAWDEQYF. In DNA, the CDR3 is TGTGCCATGTCCCAGGGGGCATGGGACGAGCAGTACTTC.

The chain carries TRBV27 and TRBJ1-6, with TRBD1 identical over 8 bases. The CDR3 runs to 16 residues. The ends lost 4 bases at V and 7 bases at J; junction bases unmatched: 9. The V gene's germline CDR1 is MNHEY and CDR2 SMNVEV (reference sequence). The CDR3 spells CASSSWTGLTNSPLHF. As DNA, the CDR3 is TGTGCCAGCAGTTCCTGGACAGGGCTCACCAATTCACCCCTCCACTTT.

J is TRBJ1-2 and V is TRBV6-1, with no clear D. Germline V lookup: CDR1 MNHNS, CDR2 SASEGT. V lost 3 bases to trimming and J lost 7 bases, with 12 bases between them. The CDR3 is 13 amino acids. The CDR3 region has the DNA TGTGCCAGCAGTGACGGGAGGACGGGTGGCTACACCTTC. Translated: CASSDGRTGGYTF.

The genes are TRBV3-1 (or the pseudogene TRBV3-2) and TRBJ1-6; the D is unclear. This CDR3 comprises 15 residues. The germline gives CDR1 LGHDT, CDR2 YNNKEL (reference sequence). Trimming shortened V by 0 bases and J by 10 bases, and 13 bases separated the two germline ends. CDR3 amino acids: CASSQEGRYGSPLHF. CDR3 coding DNA: TGTGCCAGCAGCCAAGAGGGCAGGTACGGCTCACCCCTCCACTTT.

V and J are TRBV6-4 and TRBJ2-1; D call uncertain. Trimming left V 3 bases short and J 5 bases short, with 8 bases between. CDR3 length equals 13 residues. From germline, CDR1 is MRHNA and CDR2 SNTAGT. CDR3 in DNA: TGTGCCAGCAGTGAGACCAGCAACAATGAGCAGTTCTTC. It specifies CASSETSNNEQFF.

The V call is TRBV18, the J call TRBJ2-5; D not resolved. Trimming left V 2 bases short and J 5 bases short, with 15 bases between. Germline values: CDR1 KGHSH, CDR2 LQKENI. The CDR3 consists of 15 residues. CDR3 loop: CASSPRPLGRETQYF. The DNA of the CDR3 is TGTGCCAGCTCACCAAGGCCCCTAGGCCGGGAGACCCAGTACTTC. The full variable domain, completed using reference TRBV18 and TRBJ2-5, is NAGVMQNPRHLVRRRGQEARLRCSPMKGHSHVYWYRQLPEEGLKFMVYLQKENIIDESGMPKERFSAEFPKEGPSILRIQQVVRGDSAAYFCASSPRPLGRETQYFGPGTRLLVL.